A selection of T cell receptor beta chains follows, all from one sample in a study of blood T cell repertoires in COVID-19. Profiled with immunoSEQ multiplex PCR; TCRdb holds only in-frame clones, not every one. The repertoire holds 15,000 to 20,000 clones, with about 81% as singletons. What was sequenced was peripheral blood. The receptor source for this set is a man aged 60 to 75 with acute or convalescent COVID-19. Each CDR3 is given with its conserved first and last residue. Each record gives: V gene, clone size, CDR3 length, CDR3 protein. Clone size is stated in some rows and not others, as once, few, many or a class when expanded.

>TRBV28|medium-sized|14
CASSLDPTGMKLFF
>TRBV10-3|.|16
CAISESSGGRVYGYTF
>TRBV10-3|.|13
CAIREEPNTEAFF
>TRBV10-2|.|13
CASRRQGDSPLHF
>TRBV29-1|.|15
CSAIQGEIGANVLTF
>TRBV4-1|.|15
CASSLTGNPYNEQFF
>TRBV18|few|16
CASSPPVRRSGNTIYF
>TRBV5-1|.|13
CASTGQFQETQYF
>TRBV6-1|.|15
CASSEERGAPETQYF
>TRBV13|once|13
CASSPGGQETQYF
>TRBV15|.|14
CATSSGQTLGTQYF
>TRBV2|.|14
CATLKGLPLGEQYF
>TRBV2|.|10
CASSESRKYF
>TRBV7-9|.|14
CASSFNGVTNEQFF
>TRBV7-9|.|14
CASSLSRAPGGYTF
>TRBV6-5|medium-sized|14
CASSNGGWNTEAFF
>TRBV7-9|.|14
CASSKLTSGGRQYF
>TRBV29-1|few|14
CSVVRGQGHGEAFF
>TRBV5-1|.|14
CASSPGQGVYEQYF
>TRBV27|.|14
CASSLPGSPNEQFF
>TRBV14|.|13
CASSPGVGEKLFF
>TRBV2|few|15
CASTLRGTGFEKLFF
>TRBV2|.|14
CASSEALRNQPQHF
>TRBV9|.|16
CASSALTGIDVNTIYF
>TRBV7-9|.|15
CASSLVGAVTGELFF
>TRBV7-8|.|14
CAVSAGRAKNIQYF
>TRBV28|few|18
CASTEGGMRKWGNQPQHF
>TRBV7-3|.|13
CASSLTARNEQYF
>TRBV9|.|16
CASSVVLAGGGDTQYF
>TRBV29-1|once|11
CSVRESYEQYF
>TRBV5-1|once|15
CASSLAGGQITEAFF
>TRBV5-1|medium-sized|15
CASSLIPTGLYEQYF
>TRBV19|few|15
CASSSQGYGNSPLHF
>TRBV5-1|few|17
CASSDQGLAGGQNEQFF
>TRBV19|.|14
CASSIGTGRNEQFF
>TRBV6-6|.|12
CASSQYTDTQYF
>TRBV6-5|.|14
CASSYALPGQPQHF
>TRBV24-1|.|15
CAPKTRQVTNYGYTF
>TRBV6-5|.|15
CASSYSGQFNEKLFF
>TRBV7-3|.|16
CASSWPEGTNTGELFF
>TRBV11-2|once|14
CASSTSRGVGELFF
>TRBV29-1|.|14
CSVITGTAKNIQYF
>TRBV29-1|.|13
CSVLVQANYGYTF
>TRBV9|.|15
CASSVAGDSLYEQYF
>TRBV19|.|15
CASSPPPGTVYGYTF
>TRBV5-6|.|13
CASSPHQYTEAFF
>TRBV5-1|.|12
CASGQFSNEQFF
>TRBV20-1|.|11
CSASNGFNQYF
>TRBV2|.|15
CASRETGVSNQPQHF
>TRBV11-2|.|14
CASSLDRQTYGYTF
>TRBV7-3|few|16
CASSLQSGGNTGELFF
>TRBV18|few|17
CASSPFRQHSYNSPLHF
>TRBV15|.|14
CATSTEGSGLEQFF
>TRBV6-5|.|13
CASRTGQNEKLFF
>TRBV2|.|13
CASSAGGDYGYTF